This T cell receptor beta chain came from a study of blood T cells in healthy people across ages. This clonotype was found many times. Its target is not known. The germline V gene has CDR1 LGHDT and CDR2 YNNKEL (reference sequence). The CDR3 loop spans 17 amino acids. V lost 5 bases and J lost 3; bases outside the gene matches: 5. With a J-beta primer mix and a sample-barcoded 5' primer, a second PCR ran 7 to 11 cycles. One entry per CDR3 protein results from TCRdb running MiXCR on the 5' RACE reads. The sample lists approximately 350,000 distinct CDR3 sequences, roughly half occurring once. General study findings and limits: Diversity estimates from one million T cells were considered underestimates.

The sequencing input was blood. The chain links TRBV3-1 to TRBJ2-3, with 16 bases matching TRBD2. The receptor was derived from a man in his fifties or sixties in good health. The CDR3 nucleotides are TGTGCCAGCAGCTCGGGACTAGCGGGGGGGGGAACAGATACGCAGTATTTT. Amino acid sequence: CASSSGLAGGGTDTQYF.